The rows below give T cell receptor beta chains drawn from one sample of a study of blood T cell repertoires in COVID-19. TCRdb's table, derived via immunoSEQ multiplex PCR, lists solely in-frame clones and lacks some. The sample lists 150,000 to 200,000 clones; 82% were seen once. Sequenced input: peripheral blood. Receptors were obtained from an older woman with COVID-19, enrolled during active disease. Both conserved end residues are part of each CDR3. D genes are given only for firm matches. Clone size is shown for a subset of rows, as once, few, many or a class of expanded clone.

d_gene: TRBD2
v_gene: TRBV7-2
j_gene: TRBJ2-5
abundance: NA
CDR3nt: TGTGCCAGCAGCTTAGCGGGTTTGACTAGCGGGGAGACCCAGTACTTC
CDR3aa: CASSLAGLTSGETQYF

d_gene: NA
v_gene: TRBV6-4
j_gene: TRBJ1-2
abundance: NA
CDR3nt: TGTGCCAGCAGTGACTCGATGGAACAGGGAAACTATGGCTACACCTTC
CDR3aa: CASSDSMEQGNYGYTF

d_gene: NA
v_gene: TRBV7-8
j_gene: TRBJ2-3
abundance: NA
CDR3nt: TGTGCCAGCAGCTTAGGACGGGGTAGGGTAGATACGCAGTATTTT
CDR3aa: CASSLGRGRVDTQYF

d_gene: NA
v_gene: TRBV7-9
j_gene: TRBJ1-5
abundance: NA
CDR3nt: TGTGCCAGCAGCCAGGCCTCTTTGGAGCCCCAGCATTTT
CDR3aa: CASSQASLEPQHF

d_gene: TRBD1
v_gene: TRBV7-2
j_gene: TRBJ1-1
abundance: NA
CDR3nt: TGTGCCAGCAGCCCTTGGACAGGGGGAGGTACTGAAGCTTTCTTT
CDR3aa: CASSPWTGGGTEAFF

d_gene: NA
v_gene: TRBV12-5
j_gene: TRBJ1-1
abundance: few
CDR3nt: TGTGCTAGTGGTTTTACAGGGCCCACTGAAGCTTTCTTT
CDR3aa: CASGFTGPTEAFF

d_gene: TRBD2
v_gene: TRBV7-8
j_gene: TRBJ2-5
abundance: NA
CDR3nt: TGTGCCAGCAGCTTACTAGCGGGGGGGCGCGAGACCCAGTACTTC
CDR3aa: CASSLLAGGRETQYF

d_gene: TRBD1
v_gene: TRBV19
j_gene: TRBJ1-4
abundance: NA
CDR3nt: TGTGCCAGTAGTCTCAGGGGGATTCCTGAGGAAAAACTGTTTTTT
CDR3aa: CASSLRGIPEEKLFF

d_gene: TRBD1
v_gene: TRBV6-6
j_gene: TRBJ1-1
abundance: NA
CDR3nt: TGTGCCAGCAGTTCGACAGGGGGGGGAAGAGAAACTGAAGCTTTCTTT
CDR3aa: CASSSTGGGRETEAFF

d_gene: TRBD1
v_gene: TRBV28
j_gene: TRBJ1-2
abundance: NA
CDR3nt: TGTGCCAGCAGTTTACGCAACAGGGGAGGCTACACCTTC
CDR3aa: CASSLRNRGGYTF

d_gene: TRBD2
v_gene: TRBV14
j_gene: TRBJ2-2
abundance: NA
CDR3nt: TGTGCCAGCAGCCAAGAACTAGCGGGCGCGAACACCGGGGAGCTGTTTTTT
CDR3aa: CASSQELAGANTGELFF

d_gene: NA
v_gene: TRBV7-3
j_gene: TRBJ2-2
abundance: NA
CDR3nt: TGTGCCAGCAGCTTAAGTTCGGGCACCGGGGAGCTGTTTTTT
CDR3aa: CASSLSSGTGELFF

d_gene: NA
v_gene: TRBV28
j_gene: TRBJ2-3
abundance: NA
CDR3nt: TGTGCCAGCAGTCCGGGGGGCAGTACAGATACGCAGTATTTT
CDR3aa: CASSPGGSTDTQYF

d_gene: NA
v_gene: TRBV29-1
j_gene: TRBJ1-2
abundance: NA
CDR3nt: TGCAGCGTCCCAATGGGAGGGTACGGCTACACCTTC
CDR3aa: CSVPMGGYGYTF

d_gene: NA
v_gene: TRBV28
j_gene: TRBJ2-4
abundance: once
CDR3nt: TGTGCCAGCAGCCCCGGGACAAAAAACATTCAGTACTTC
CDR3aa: CASSPGTKNIQYF

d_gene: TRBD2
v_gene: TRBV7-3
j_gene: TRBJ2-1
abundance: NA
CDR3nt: TGTGCCAGCAGCTTAACCAGCGGGAGTCGGATCCATGAGCAGTTCTTC
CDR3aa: CASSLTSGSRIHEQFF

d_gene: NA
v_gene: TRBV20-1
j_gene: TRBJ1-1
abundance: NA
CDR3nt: TGCAGTGCCACCCCGGGGACTGAAGCTTTCTTT
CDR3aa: CSATPGTEAFF

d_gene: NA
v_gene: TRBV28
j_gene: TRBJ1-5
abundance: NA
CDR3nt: TGTGCCAGCCAAAGCCGGTACTATAGCAATCAGCCCCAGCATTTT
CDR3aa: CASQSRYYSNQPQHF

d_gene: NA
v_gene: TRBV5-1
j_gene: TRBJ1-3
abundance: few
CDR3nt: TGCGCCAGCAGCTTGGGAGACCAGCGCTCTGGAAACACCATATATTTT
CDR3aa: CASSLGDQRSGNTIYF

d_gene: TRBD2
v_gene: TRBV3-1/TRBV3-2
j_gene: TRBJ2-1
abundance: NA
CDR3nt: TGTGCCAGCAGTCGTGGCCCGGGACTAGCTAGGAATGAGCAGTTCTTC
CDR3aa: CASSRGPGLARNEQFF

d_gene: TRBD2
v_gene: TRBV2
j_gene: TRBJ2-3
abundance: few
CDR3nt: TGTGCCAGCCGCTGGGAAGCGGGAGTCGCCGCAGATACGCAGTATTTT
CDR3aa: CASRWEAGVAADTQYF

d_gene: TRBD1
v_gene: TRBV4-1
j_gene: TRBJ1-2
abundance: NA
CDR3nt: TGCGCCAGCAGTCGGACAGGGGATACTAACTATGGCTACACCTTC
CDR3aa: CASSRTGDTNYGYTF

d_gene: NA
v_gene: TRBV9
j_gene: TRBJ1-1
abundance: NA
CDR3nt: TGTGCCAGCGCCAGGCGGGGACTCTCCCCCCCCTCTGAAGCTTTCTTT
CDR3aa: CASARRGLSPPSEAFF

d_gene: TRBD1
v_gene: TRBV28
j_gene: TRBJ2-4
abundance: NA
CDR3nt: TGTGCCAGCGCTAACGACAGGGGGGAAAACATTCAGTACTTC
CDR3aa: CASANDRGENIQYF

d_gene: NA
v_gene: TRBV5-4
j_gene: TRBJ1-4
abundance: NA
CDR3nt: TGTGCCAGCAGCCGGGAGGGTACCGATGAAAAACTGTTTTTT
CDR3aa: CASSREGTDEKLFF

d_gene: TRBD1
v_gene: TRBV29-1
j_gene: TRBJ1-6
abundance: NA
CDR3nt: TGCAGCGTTAGACAGGGAAGCAATTCACCCCTCCACTTT
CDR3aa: CSVRQGSNSPLHF

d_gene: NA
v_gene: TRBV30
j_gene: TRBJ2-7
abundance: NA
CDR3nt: TGTGCCTGGAGTCTTCGAACGGGCTACGAGCAGTACTTC
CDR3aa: CAWSLRTGYEQYF

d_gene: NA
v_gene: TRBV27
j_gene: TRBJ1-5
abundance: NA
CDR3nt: TGTGCCAGCAGCCCACAGGGACGGGAACAGCCCCAGCATTTT
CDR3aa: CASSPQGREQPQHF

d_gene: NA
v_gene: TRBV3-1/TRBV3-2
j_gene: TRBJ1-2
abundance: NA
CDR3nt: TGTGCCAGCAGCCAAGTCGGGGGAGTTGCCAACTATGGCTACACCTTC
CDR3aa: CASSQVGGVANYGYTF

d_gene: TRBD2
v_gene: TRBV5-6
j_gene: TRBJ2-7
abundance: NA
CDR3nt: TGTGCCAGCAGCTTTAGGGGACTAGCGGGAGACGAGCAGTACTTC
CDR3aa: CASSFRGLAGDEQYF

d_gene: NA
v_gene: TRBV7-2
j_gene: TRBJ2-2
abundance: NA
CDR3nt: TGTGCCAGCAGGCAGGGGGGCCTTACCGGGGAGCTGTTTTTT
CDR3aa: CASRQGGLTGELFF

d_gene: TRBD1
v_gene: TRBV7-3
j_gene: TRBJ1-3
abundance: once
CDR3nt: TGTGCCAGCAGCCAGGACAGGGGCTCGGGAAACACCATATATTTT
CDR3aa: CASSQDRGSGNTIYF

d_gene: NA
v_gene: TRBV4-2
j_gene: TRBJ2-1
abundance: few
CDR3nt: TGTGCCAGCAGCCACAGGGGTTACAATGAGCAGTTCTTC
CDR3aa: CASSHRGYNEQFF

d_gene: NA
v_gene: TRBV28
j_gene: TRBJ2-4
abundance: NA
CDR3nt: TGTGCCAGCAGTCTAACAGGGATGGTTCAAGGCATTCAGTACTTC
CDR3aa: CASSLTGMVQGIQYF

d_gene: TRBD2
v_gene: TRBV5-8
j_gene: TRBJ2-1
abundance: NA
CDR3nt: TGTGCCAGCAGCTTGGTTCGGCTAGCGGGAGGGGGAACCTACAATGAGCAGTTCTTC
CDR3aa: CASSLVRLAGGGTYNEQFF

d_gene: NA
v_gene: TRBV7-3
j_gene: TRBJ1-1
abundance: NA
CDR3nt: TGTGCCAGCAGCTCCACCAGTATGAACACTGAAGCTTTCTTT
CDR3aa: CASSSTSMNTEAFF

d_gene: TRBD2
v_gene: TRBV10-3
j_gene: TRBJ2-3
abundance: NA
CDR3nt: TGTGCCATCAGTTTGGGGCTAGCGGGCACAGATACGCAGTATTTT
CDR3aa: CAISLGLAGTDTQYF

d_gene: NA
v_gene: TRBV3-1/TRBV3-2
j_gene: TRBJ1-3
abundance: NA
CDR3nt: TGTGCCAGCAGCCCGGCGGCAGGGGCTAGAAACACCATATATTTT
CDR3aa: CASSPAAGARNTIYF

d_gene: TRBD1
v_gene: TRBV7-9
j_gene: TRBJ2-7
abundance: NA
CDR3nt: TGTGCCAGCAGCTTCGGGGGACAGGCCTACGAGCAGTACTTC
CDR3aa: CASSFGGQAYEQYF

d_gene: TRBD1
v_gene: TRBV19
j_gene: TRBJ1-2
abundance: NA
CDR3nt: TGTGCCAGTAGCGGGACAGGGATCGATGGCTACACCTTC
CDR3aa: CASSGTGIDGYTF

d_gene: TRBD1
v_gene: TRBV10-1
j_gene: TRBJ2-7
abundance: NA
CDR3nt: TGCGCCAGCACCGAAACAGGGGGCACCTACGAGCAGTACTTC
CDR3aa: CASTETGGTYEQYF

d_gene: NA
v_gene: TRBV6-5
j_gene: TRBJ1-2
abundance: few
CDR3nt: TGTGCCAGCAGAGGGGTTAACTATGGCTACACCTTC
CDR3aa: CASRGVNYGYTF

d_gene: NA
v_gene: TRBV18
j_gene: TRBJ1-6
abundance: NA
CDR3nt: TGTGCCAGCTCACTATCTCAGGGGTCCTATAATTCACCCCTCCACTTT
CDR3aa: CASSLSQGSYNSPLHF

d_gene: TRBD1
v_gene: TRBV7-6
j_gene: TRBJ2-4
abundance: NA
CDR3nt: TGTGCCAGCAGCGTACGACAGGGGCCCCTCCCAAACATTCAGTACTTC
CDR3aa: CASSVRQGPLPNIQYF

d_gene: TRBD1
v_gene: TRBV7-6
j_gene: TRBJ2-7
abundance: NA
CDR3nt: TGTGCCAGCAGCCCAACAGGGGACAGCTCCTACGAGCAGTACTTC
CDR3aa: CASSPTGDSSYEQYF

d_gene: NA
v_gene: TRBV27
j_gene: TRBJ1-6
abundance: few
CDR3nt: TGTGCCAGCAGTTTACAGGGTCCCAATTCACCCCTCCACTTT
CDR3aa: CASSLQGPNSPLHF

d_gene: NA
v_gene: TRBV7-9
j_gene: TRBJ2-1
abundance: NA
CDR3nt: TGTGCCAGCAGCTTGGAGCAGGAGGGTGAGCAGTTCTTC
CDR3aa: CASSLEQEGEQFF

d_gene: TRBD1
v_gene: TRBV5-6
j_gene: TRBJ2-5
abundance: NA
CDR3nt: TGTGCCAGCAGCTTGACAGGGGTGTACCAAGAGACCCAGTACTTC
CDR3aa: CASSLTGVYQETQYF

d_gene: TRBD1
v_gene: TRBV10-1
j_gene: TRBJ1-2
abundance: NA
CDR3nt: TGCGCCAGCAGTGAAGACAGGGTCTATGGCTACACCTTC
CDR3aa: CASSEDRVYGYTF

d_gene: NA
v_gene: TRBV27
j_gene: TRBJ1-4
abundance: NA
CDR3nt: TGTGCCAGCAGTTTGGCCTTTAATGAAAAACTGTTTTTT
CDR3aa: CASSLAFNEKLFF

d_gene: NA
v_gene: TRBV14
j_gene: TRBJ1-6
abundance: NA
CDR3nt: TGTGCCAGCAGCCAGTTAGGGGCCGGGAATTCACCCCTCCACTTT
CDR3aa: CASSQLGAGNSPLHF

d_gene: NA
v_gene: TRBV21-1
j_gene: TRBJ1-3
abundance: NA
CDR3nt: TGTGCCAGCCCGTGGACAGGGCCGGACCTTCGTATTGGAAACACCATATATTTT
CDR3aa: CASPWTGPDLRIGNTIYF

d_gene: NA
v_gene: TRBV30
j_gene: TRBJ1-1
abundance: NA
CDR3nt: TGTGCCTGGAGCACATCAGGGCTGACTGAAGCTTTCTTT
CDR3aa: CAWSTSGLTEAFF

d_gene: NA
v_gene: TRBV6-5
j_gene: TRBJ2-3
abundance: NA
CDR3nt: TGTGCCAGCAGTTACGGGCGGGCCCGATCCACAGATACGCAGTATTTT
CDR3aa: CASSYGRARSTDTQYF

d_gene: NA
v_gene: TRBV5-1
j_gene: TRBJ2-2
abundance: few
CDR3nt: TGCGCCAGCAGCTTGGCTGGCGGGGTAAACACCGGGGAGCTGTTTTTT
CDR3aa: CASSLAGGVNTGELFF